This is a list of T cell receptor beta chains from one sample in a study of T cells in localized non-small cell lung cancer. Profiled with immunoSEQ multiplex PCR; TCRdb holds only in-frame clones, not every one. The table has about 39,000 clones, 70% to 80% seen once. Sequencing was performed on PBMCs, taken before any cancer treatment. The receptors stem from a woman aged 35-75 years with stage II squamous cell lung carcinoma. Both conserved end residues are part of each CDR3. The order of the fields is CDR3 protein, CDR3 DNA, V gene, D gene, CDR3 length, clone size, J gene. D genes are given only for firm matches. A row's size may be missing; if present it is once, few, many or a size class.

CDR3: CASSKVAKNIQYF; DNA: TGTGCCAGCAGTAAAGTAGCCAAAAACATTCAGTACTTC; V: TRBV6-1; D: .; length: 13; size: .; J: TRBJ2-4
CDR3: CASSLASSGNTIYF; DNA: TGCGCCAGCAGCTTGGCCTCATCTGGAAACACCATATATTTT; V: TRBV5-1; D: .; length: 14; size: .; J: TRBJ1-3
CDR3: CASSWGQGADEQFF; DNA: TGTGCCAGCAGTTGGGGACAGGGGGCCGATGAGCAGTTCTTC; V: TRBV27; D: TRBD1; length: 14; size: .; J: TRBJ2-1
CDR3: CASRRGHGLAQQYF; DNA: TGTGCCAGCAGACGAGGGCATGGACTAGCGCAGCAGTACTTC; V: TRBV11-2; D: TRBD2; length: 14; size: .; J: TRBJ2-7
CDR3: CASSLADRGVFF; DNA: TGTGCCAGCAGCTTAGCGGACCGGGGAGTGTTTTTT; V: TRBV7-9; D: .; length: 12; size: .; J: TRBJ2-2
CDR3: CASSVGEADTGELFF; DNA: TGTGCCAGCAGTGTCGGGGAGGCGGACACCGGGGAGCTGTTTTTT; V: TRBV4-2; D: .; length: 15; size: .; J: TRBJ2-2
CDR3: CASSYDGGEASPLHF; DNA: TGTGCCAGCAGTTACGACGGGGGAGAGGCTTCACCCCTCCACTTT; V: TRBV6-5; D: .; length: 15; size: .; J: TRBJ1-6
CDR3: CASALDRGFYNEQFF; DNA: TGTGCCAGCGCCTTGGACAGGGGTTTTTACAATGAGCAGTTCTTC; V: TRBV7-2; D: TRBD1; length: 15; size: few; J: TRBJ2-1
CDR3: CASSFQGAGTEAFF; DNA: TGCGCCAGCAGCTTTCAGGGAGCGGGCACTGAAGCTTTCTTT; V: TRBV5-1; D: .; length: 14; size: .; J: TRBJ1-1
CDR3: CASSSASSNQPQHF; DNA: TGTGCCAGCAGTTCCGCAAGTAGCAATCAGCCCCAGCATTTT; V: TRBV6-6; D: .; length: 14; size: .; J: TRBJ1-5